A selection of T cell receptor beta chains follows, all from one sample in a study of CD8+ T cells in alopecia areata. Measured with immunoSEQ multiplex PCR; TCRdb has only the in-frame clones, and not every one. The sample includes about 150,000 clones, 40% to 65% seen only once; the top ten take just under 20%. Here the sequenced sample was CD8+ T cells sorted from blood, taken at week 0. These receptors were obtained from a human donor with alopecia areata. Each CDR3 is given with its conserved first and last residue. A row's size may be missing; if present it is once, few, many or a size class.

- | TRBJ2-7 | 14 | TRBV7-2 | CASSQTSGGREQYF
- | TRBJ1-1 | 14 | TRBV15 | CATSETAGAPEAFF
few | TRBJ2-7 | 13 | TRBV16 | CASTQPGAYEQYF
- | TRBJ2-7 | 14 | TRBV6-5 | CASSISGESYEQYF
- | TRBJ2-7 | 15 | TRBV7-8 | CASSLASVTSYEQYF
many | TRBJ2-7 | 12 | TRBV7-2 | CASRKGGHEQYF
- | TRBJ1-1 | 16 | TRBV5-6 | CASSLGGLSADTEAFF
- | TRBJ1-6 | 13 | TRBV30 | CAWSSGGLSPLHF
- | TRBJ2-1 | 13 | TRBV14 | CASSRAGDNEQFF
- | TRBJ1-1 | 14 | TRBV7-9 | CASSSGQGNTEAFF
- | TRBJ2-7 | 14 | TRBV4-1 | CASSPGTGASEQYF
- | TRBJ2-7 | 15 | TRBV30 | CAWSAGTGGSYEQYF
- | TRBJ2-3 | 14 | TRBV30 | CAWSVASSADTQYF
- | TRBJ2-1 | 15 | TRBV11-2 | CASSLGPSGANEQFF
few | TRBJ2-5 | 12 | TRBV2 | CATGAPGETQYF
few | TRBJ2-1 | 15 | TRBV7-9 | CASSPTSGSYNEQFF
- | TRBJ2-7 | 13 | TRBV29-1 | CSVDSGQGYEQYF
once | TRBJ1-1 | 14 | TRBV7-9 | CASNTGSSGTEAFF
- | TRBJ1-6 | 12 | TRBV12-5 | CASGLNNSPLHF
- | TRBJ1-1 | 12 | TRBV6-6 | CASSYDRTEAFF
once | TRBJ2-7 | 11 | TRBV30 | CAWSVGNEQYF
- | TRBJ1-5 | 15 | TRBV9 | CASSESGGYNQPQHF
medium-sized | TRBJ2-1 | 12 | TRBV7-8 | CASSSTNNEQFF